These T cell receptor beta chains were read from a single sample in a study of shared clonotypes between healthy human individuals. Clones were read by immunoSEQ multiplex PCR, and TCRdb kept only the in-frame ones, dropping some. This table has 2 million to 2.5 million clones, around 92% appearing once. What was sequenced was naive CD4+ T cells from PBMCs. Source of these receptors: a man in his late teens or twenties in good health. Some clones in this sample may be carry-over from other donors' samples. CDR3s include the opening cysteine and the closing phenylalanine or tryptophan. D genes are given only for firm matches.

-	TRBV5-4	TRBJ2-7	CASSPRASGAYEQYF
-	TRBV7-3	TRBJ2-7	CASSPGGHSSYEQYF
TRBD1	TRBV6-5	TRBJ1-1	CASSFPGDRVAFF
TRBD1	TRBV6-1	TRBJ1-5	CASSDRDRGSNQPQHF
-	TRBV6-1	TRBJ1-2	CASSGFGVPGGYTF
TRBD2	TRBV6-1	TRBJ2-2	CASSTGGGRAGELFF
-	TRBV9	TRBJ2-1	CASSVGAGQYNEQFF
TRBD2	TRBV7-2	TRBJ2-7	CASSLGGGSYEQYF
-	TRBV28	-	CASSSWGETAAYEQYF
TRBD2	TRBV4-1	TRBJ2-7	CASSQVGGRRYEQYF
TRBD1	TRBV10-3	TRBJ2-7	CAISDGTGGYEQYF
TRBD2	TRBV5-4	TRBJ2-7	CASSPGTSGRRAYEQYF
-	TRBV6-5	TRBJ1-1	CASSYWQGSDAEAFF
-	TRBV28	TRBJ1-5	CASSLLEGRQPQHF
TRBD2	TRBV19	TRBJ2-3	CASSVAGGDTQYF
-	TRBV28	TRBJ2-7	CASSLIPGQFYEQYF
-	TRBV9	TRBJ1-2	CASSVGYYGYTF
TRBD1	TRBV7-9	TRBJ1-5	CASSRGDRNSNQPQHF
-	TRBV28	TRBJ1-2	CASSLEEGYTF
TRBD2	TRBV18	TRBJ2-2	CASSILGLAGGTNTGELFF
-	TRBV11-3	TRBJ2-1	CASSLVSAAEQFF
TRBD2	TRBV28	TRBJ2-1	CASTPGAGVPVEQFF
TRBD1	TRBV7-9	TRBJ2-7	CASSSRQGSYEQYF
-	TRBV7-2	-	CASSIDSLLRYEQYF
-	TRBV4-2	TRBJ2-5	CASSQGAEAQETQYF
TRBD2	TRBV10-1	TRBJ2-7	CASRPQTSGSRTYEQYF
-	TRBV5-4	TRBJ2-1	CASSLGLAGGGEQFF
-	TRBV6-5	TRBJ2-7	CASSYRQGGGYEQYF
TRBD1	TRBV11-3	TRBJ2-4	CASSEGQGGNIQYF
TRBD1	TRBV11-2	TRBJ2-7	CASSSSPGQGFEQYF
-	TRBV30	TRBJ2-7	CAWARVSSYEQYF
TRBD1	TRBV28	TRBJ1-2	CASRTGRTLYGYTF
TRBD1	TRBV7-7	TRBJ2-2	CASSPLAGQGIPGELFF
-	TRBV11-2	TRBJ1-5	CASSLDNQVRQPQHF
-	TRBV27	TRBJ2-5	CASSYRGPLLETQYF
-	TRBV20-1	TRBJ2-3	CSAQGDTQYF
-	TRBV5-4	TRBJ1-2	CASSQAIGTEVNYGYTF
-	TRBV18	TRBJ2-3	CASSPTGIKADTQYF
-	TRBV20-1	TRBJ2-3	CSATPDTQYF
-	TRBV4-1	TRBJ1-2	CASSQPGRGHRVAESYGYTF
TRBD1	TRBV6-4	TRBJ1-2	CASSNTGGPNYGYTF
TRBD2	TRBV5-1	TRBJ2-2	CASSLGTSGIIGELFF
TRBD1	TRBV27	TRBJ2-7	CASSKGQGRSYEQYF
-	TRBV7-9	TRBJ2-7	CASSLVGGAYEQYF
-	TRBV5-1	TRBJ1-3	CASSLVYGGENTIYF
-	TRBV9	TRBJ1-6	CASSVVGSPGSALHF
-	TRBV4-3	TRBJ2-3	CASSQTRASTQYF
-	TRBV7-2	TRBJ1-4	CASSKEGRDNEKLFF
-	TRBV25-1	TRBJ1-6	CASSEYEGSPLHF
TRBD2	TRBV5-1	TRBJ2-3	CASSRTSGIVDTQYF
-	TRBV19	TRBJ1-1	CASSIRPTEAFF
-	TRBV28	TRBJ1-6	CASNLNTNNSPLHF
-	TRBV5-8	TRBJ2-2	CASSFLRGELFF
-	TRBV14	TRBJ1-2	CASSQEGQRVAGSYGYTF
-	TRBV6-6	TRBJ2-3	CATSTGAGATDTQYF